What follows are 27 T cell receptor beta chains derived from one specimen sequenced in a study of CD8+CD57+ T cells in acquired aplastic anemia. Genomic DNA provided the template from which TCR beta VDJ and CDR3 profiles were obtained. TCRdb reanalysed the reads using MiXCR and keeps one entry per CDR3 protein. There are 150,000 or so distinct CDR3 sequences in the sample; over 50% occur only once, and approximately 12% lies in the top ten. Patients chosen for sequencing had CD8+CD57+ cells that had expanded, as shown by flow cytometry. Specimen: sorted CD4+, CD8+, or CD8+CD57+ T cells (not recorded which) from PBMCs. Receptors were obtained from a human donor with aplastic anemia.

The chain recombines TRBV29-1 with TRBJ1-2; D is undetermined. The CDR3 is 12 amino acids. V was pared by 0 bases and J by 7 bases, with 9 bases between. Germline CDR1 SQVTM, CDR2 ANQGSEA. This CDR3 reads CSVEDPTGGYTF. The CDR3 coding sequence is TGCAGCGTTGAAGATCCTACGGGTGGCTACACCTTC.

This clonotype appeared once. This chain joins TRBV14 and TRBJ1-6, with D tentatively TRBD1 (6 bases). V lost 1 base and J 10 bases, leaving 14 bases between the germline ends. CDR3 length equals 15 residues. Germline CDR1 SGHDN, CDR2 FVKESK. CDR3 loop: CASSQGSGEESPLHF. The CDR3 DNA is TGTGCCAGCAGCCAAGGATCAGGGGAGGAATCACCCCTCCACTTT.

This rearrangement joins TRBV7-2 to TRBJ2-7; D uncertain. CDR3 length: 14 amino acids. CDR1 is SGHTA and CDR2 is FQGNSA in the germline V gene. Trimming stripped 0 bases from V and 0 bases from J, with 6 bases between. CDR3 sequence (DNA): TGTGCCAGCAGCTTAGCGCACCGCTCCTACGAGCAGTACTTC. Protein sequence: CASSLAHRSYEQYF.

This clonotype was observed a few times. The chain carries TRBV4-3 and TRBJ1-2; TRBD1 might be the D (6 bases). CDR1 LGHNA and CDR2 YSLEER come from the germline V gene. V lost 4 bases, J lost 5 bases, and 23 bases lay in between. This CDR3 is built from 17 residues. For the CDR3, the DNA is TGCGCCAGCAGCCCAAGAAGGGGGGCCCATTGGAGGTATGGCTACACCTTC. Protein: CASSPRRGAHWRYGYTF.

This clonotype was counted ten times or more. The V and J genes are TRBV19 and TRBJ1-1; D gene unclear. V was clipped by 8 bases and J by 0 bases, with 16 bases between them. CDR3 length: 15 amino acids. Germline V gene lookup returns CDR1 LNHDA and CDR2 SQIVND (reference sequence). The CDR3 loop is CASDRGGHMNTEAFF. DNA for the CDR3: TGTGCCAGTGACCGGGGAGGTCATATGAACACTGAAGCTTTCTTT.

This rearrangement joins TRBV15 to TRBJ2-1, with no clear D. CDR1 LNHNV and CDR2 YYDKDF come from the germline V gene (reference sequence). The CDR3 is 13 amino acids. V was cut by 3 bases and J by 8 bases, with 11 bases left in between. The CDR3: CATSSWVYDEQFF. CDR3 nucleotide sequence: TGTGCCACCAGCAGCTGGGTGTACGATGAGCAGTTCTTC.

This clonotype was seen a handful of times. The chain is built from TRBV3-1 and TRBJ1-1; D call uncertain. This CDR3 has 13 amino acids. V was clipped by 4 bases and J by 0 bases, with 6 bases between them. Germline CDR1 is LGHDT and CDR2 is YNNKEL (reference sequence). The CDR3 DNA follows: TGTGCCAGCAGCCCAAACTTGAACACTGAAGCTTTCTTT. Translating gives CASSPNLNTEAFF.

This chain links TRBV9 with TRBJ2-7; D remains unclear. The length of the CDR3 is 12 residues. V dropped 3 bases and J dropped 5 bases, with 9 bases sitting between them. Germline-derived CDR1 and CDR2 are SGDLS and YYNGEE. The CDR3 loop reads CASSDSGNEQYF. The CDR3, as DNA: TGTGCCAGCAGCGATAGTGGGAACGAGCAGTACTTC.

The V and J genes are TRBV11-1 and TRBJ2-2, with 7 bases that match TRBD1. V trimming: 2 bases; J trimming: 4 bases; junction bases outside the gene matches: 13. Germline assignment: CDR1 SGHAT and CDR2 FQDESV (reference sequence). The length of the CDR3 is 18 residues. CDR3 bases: TGTGCCAGCAGCTTATTTGCCGCAGGGGGATCGGGCACCGGGGAGCTGTTTTTT. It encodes CASSLFAAGGSGTGELFF.

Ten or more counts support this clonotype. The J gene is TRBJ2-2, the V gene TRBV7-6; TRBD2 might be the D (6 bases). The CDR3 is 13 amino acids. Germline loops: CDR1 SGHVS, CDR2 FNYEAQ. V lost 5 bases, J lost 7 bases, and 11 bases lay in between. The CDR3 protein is CASSPGRRGELFF. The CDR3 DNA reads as TGTGCCAGCAGCCCCGGGAGACGCGGGGAGCTGTTTTTT.

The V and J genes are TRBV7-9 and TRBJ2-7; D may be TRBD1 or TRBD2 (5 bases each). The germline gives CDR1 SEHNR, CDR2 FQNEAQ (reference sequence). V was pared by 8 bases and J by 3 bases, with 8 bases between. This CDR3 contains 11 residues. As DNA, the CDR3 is TGTGCCAGCGGGACCATCTACGAGCAGTACTTC. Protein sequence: CASGTIYEQYF.

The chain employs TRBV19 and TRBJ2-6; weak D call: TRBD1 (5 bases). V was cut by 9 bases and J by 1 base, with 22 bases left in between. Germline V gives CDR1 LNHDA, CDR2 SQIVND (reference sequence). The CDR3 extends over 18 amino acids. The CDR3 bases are TGTGCCAGCTTCGATGGCGGACACCTAATATCTGGGGCCAACGTCCTGACTTTC. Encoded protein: CASFDGGHLISGANVLTF.

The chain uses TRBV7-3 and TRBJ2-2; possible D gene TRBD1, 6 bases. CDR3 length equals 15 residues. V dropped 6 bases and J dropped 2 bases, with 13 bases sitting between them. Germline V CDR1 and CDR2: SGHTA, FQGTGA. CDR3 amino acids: CASRPQGGNTGELFF. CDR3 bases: TGTGCCAGCAGACCCCAAGGGGGAAACACCGGGGAGCTGTTTTTT.

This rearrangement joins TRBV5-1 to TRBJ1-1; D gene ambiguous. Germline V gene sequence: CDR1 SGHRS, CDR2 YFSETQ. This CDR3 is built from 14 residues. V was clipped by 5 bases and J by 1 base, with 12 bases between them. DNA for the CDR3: TGCGCCAGCAGACCTATAACGGGGAACACTGAAGCTTTCTTT. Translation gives CASRPITGNTEAFF.

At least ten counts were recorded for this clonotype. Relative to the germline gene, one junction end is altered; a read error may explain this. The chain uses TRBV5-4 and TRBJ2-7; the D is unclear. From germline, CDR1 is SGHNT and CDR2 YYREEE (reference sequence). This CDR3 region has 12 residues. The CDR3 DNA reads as TGTGCCAGCAGCTTGGAGGGCTACGGGCAGTACTTC. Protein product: CASSLEGYGQYF.

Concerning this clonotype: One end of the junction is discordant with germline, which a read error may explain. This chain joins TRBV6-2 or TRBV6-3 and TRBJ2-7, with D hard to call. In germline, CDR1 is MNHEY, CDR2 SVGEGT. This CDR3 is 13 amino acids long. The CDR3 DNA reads TGTGCCAGCAGCCAAAAGCCGGGTTACGGGCAGTACTTC. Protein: CASSQKPGYGQYF.

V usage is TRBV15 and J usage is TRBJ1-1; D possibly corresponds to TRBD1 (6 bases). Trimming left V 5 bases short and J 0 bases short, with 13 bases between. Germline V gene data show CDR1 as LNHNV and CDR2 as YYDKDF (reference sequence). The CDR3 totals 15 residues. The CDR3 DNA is TGTGCCACCAGCGAGAGCAGGGGAATGAACACTGAAGCTTTCTTT. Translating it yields CATSESRGMNTEAFF.

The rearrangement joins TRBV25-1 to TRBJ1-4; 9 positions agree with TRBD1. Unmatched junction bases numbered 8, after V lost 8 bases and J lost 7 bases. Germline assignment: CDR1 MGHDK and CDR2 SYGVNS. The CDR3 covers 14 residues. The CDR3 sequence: CASGTPTGGEKLFF. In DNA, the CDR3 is TGTGCCAGCGGCACGCCGACAGGGGGTGAAAAACTGTTTTTT.

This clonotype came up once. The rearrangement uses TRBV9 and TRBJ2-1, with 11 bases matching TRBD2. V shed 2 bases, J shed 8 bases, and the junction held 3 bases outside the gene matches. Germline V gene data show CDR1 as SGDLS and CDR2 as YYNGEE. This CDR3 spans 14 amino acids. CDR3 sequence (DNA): TGTGCCAGCAGCGTGACTAGCGGGGTAGATGAGCAGTTCTTC. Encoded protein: CASSVTSGVDEQFF.

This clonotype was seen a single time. The DNA of the CDR3 is TGCGCCAGCAGCTCTGACTTCTGGGATACGCAGTATTTT. This encodes CASSSDFWDTQYF. The chain has TRBV5-1 and TRBJ2-3, with D unclear. The ends were cut back, 3 bases at V and 6 bases at J, with 11 bases in the middle. CDR1 SGHRS and CDR2 YFSETQ come from the germline V gene. The CDR3 sequence is 13 residues long.

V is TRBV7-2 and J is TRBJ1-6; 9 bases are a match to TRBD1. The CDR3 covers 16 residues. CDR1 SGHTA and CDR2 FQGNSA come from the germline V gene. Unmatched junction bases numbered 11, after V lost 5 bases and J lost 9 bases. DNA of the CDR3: TGTGCCAGCAGCATGTTGGGGACAGGGTGGGGTTCACCCCTCCACTTT. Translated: CASSMLGTGWGSPLHF.

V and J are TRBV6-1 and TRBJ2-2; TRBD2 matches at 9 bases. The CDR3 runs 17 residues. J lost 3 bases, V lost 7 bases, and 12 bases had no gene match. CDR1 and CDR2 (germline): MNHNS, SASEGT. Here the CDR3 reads CASNFPASGAYTGELFF. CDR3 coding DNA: TGTGCCAGCAACTTTCCTGCTAGCGGGGCGTACACCGGGGAGCTGTTTTTT.

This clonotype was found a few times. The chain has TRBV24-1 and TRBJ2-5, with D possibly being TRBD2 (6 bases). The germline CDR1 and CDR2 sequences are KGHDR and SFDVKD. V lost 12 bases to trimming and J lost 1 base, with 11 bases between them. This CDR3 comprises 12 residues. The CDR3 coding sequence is TGTGCCTCCGGAGGGTCCCAAGAGACCCAGTACTTC. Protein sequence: CASGGSQETQYF.

In DNA, the CDR3 is TGTGCCACCAGCAGAGAGGGACAGGGTATGGGCTACACCTTC. Translation gives CATSREGQGMGYTF. The chain is built from TRBV15 and TRBJ1-2; TRBD1 matches at 9 bases. V lost 0 bases to trimming and J lost 8 bases; unmatched junction nucleotides: 4. The V gene's germline CDR1 is LNHNV and CDR2 YYDKDF (reference sequence). This CDR3 region has 14 residues.

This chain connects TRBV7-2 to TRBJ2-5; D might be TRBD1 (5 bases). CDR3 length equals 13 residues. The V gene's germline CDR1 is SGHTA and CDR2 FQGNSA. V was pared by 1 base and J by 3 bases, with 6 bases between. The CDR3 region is CASSLGGEETQYF. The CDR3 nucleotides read TGTGCCAGCAGCTTAGGGGGCGAAGAGACCCAGTACTTC.

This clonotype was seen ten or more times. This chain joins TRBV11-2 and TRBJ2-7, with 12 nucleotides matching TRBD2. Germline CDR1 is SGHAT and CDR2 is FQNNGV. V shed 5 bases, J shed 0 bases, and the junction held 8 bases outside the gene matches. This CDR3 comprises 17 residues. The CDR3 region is CASSKRLAGGPSYEQYF. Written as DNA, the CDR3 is TGTGCCAGCAGCAAGAGGCTAGCGGGGGGGCCCTCCTACGAGCAGTACTTC.

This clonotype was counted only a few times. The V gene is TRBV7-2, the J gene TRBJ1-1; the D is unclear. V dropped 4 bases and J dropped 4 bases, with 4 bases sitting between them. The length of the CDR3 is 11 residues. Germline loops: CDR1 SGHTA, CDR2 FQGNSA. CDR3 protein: CASSYLTEAFF. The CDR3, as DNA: TGTGCCAGCAGCTACCTCACTGAAGCTTTCTTT.